This T cell receptor beta chain is drawn from a study of T cells after yellow fever vaccination. The overall study: Where fractions had low cell numbers, libraries were prepared from them with the SMART-Seq v4 Ultra Low Input RNA kit. Study findings and constraints: FACS-sorted repertoires could harbor abundant contaminating bulk-population clonotypes.

V was shortened by 0 bases and J by 3 bases, with 14 bases between the two germline ends. CDR1 is LGHNA, CDR2 YNFKEQ, per germline. The CDR3 loop spans 17 amino acids. Template switching by 5'RACE produced TCR cDNA, adding a universal primer site and UMIs. TCRdb fed the 5' RACE reads into MiXCR, producing one record per CDR3 protein. The sample consists of 50,000 to 65,000 distinct CDR3 sequences, about 6.6% of them appearing once. The input for sequencing was CD8+ T cells not binding an NS4B(214-222) dextramer, sorted from PBMCs, taken around 45 days after the first yellow fever vaccination. This receptor was obtained from a man aged 18 to 30 who received the YFV17D yellow fever vaccine. The J gene is TRBJ2-2, the V gene TRBV4-2; D is unclear. The CDR3 spells CASSQDPAGYHTGELFF. The CDR3 DNA follows: TGTGCCAGCAGCCAAGATCCGGCCGGTTACCACACCGGGGAGCTGTTTTTT.